A selection of T cell receptor beta chains follows, all from one sample in a study of vaccination effects on CD4 cells after COVID-19. Sequenced by immunoSEQ multiplex PCR; TCRdb stores in-frame clones only, minus some. This sample carries under 60,000 clones, 67% of them seen once, and the ten largest clones take 4.5% to 7%. No cognate antigen is known for these TCRs. The sample in question was CD4+ T cells from PBMCs cultured without peptide, obtained before COVID-19 vaccination. The receptors here all came from a human donor who received a COVID-19 vaccine. The CDR3 runs from the conserved cysteine through the conserved F or W. A D gene is named only where the DNA matches it firmly. The size field is filled for only some rows; it gives once, few, many or a size class.

j_call | clone_size | d_call | v_call | cdr3_length | cdr3_aa | cdr3_nt
TRBJ1-1 | few | - | TRBV7-9 | 14 | CASSLAIGPFGAFF | TGTGCCAGCAGCTTAGCGATCGGTCCTTTCGGGGCTTTCTTT
TRBJ2-7 | - | - | TRBV7-3 | 13 | CASSLVRVDEQYF | TGTGCCAGCAGCTTAGTCAGGGTCGACGAGCAGTACTTC
TRBJ1-1 | few | - | TRBV19 | 13 | CASSIKGNTEAFF | TGTGCCAGTAGTATTAAAGGAAACACTGAAGCTTTCTTT
TRBJ1-5 | - | - | TRBV19 | 15 | CASTYAGNSNQPQHF | TGTGCCAGTACTTACGCGGGGAATAGCAATCAGCCCCAGCATTTT
TRBJ2-7 | - | TRBD1 | TRBV27 | 17 | CASSLSGQGARVYEQYF | TGTGCCAGCAGTTTATCGGGACAGGGGGCCCGAGTCTACGAGCAGTACTTC
TRBJ2-5 | - | TRBD1 | TRBV5-4 | 14 | CASSLGTGQETQYF | TGTGCCAGCAGCCTAGGGACAGGCCAAGAGACCCAGTACTTC
TRBJ2-3 | - | - | TRBV15 | 13 | CATSTTNTDTQYF | TGTGCCACCAGCACCACAAACACAGATACGCAGTATTTT
TRBJ2-7 | - | - | TRBV6-5 | 14 | CASLSVGASYEQYF | TGTGCCAGCCTAAGTGTGGGGGCATCCTACGAGCAGTACTTC
TRBJ1-2 | - | - | TRBV10-3 | 14 | CASRPGHESYGYTF | TGTGCCAGTAGACCGGGACACGAAAGCTATGGCTACACCTTC
TRBJ1-3 | few | - | TRBV7-2 | 13 | CASTGRSGNTIYF | TGTGCCAGCACAGGCCGCTCTGGAAACACCATATATTTT
TRBJ2-5 | - | - | TRBV2 | 13 | CASSEVALETQYF | TGTGCCAGCAGTGAAGTCGCTTTGGAGACCCAGTACTTC
TRBJ2-1 | - | TRBD2 | TRBV18 | 15 | CASSPGLAGYLEQFF | TGTGCCAGCTCACCCGGTCTAGCGGGATACCTTGAGCAGTTCTTC
TRBJ1-4 | few | - | TRBV6-5 | 15 | CASSYADGVNEKLFF | TGTGCCAGCAGTTACGCGGATGGGGTTAATGAAAAACTGTTTTTT